This T cell receptor beta chain is from a study of blood T cell repertoires in COVID-19. At the level of the study: Samples came from the United States, Italy and Spain, spanning acute and convalescent COVID-19.

There are 14 residues in the CDR3. Per germline, CDR1 MNHEY and CDR2 SVGAGI. Trimming took 8 bases from V and 1 from J; bases not matched to a gene: 7. The authors' processing: Nucleated cell number was recorded as an estimate derived from reference gene primer amplification. The protocol was immunoSEQ multiplex PCR, while the TCRdb copy is restricted to in-frame clones and leaves out a portion. V and J calls and clone size come straight from that table; D and trimming were deduced from the DNA. The top ten clones hold just under 0.95% of a sample with more than 120,000 clones, about 87% of them seen once.

This TCR was recovered from a woman in her forties or fifties with acute or convalescent COVID-19. The source material was peripheral blood. The chain joins TRBV6-5 to TRBJ1-1; 7 bases are a match to TRBD1. The CDR3 DNA follows: TGTGCCAGCCGCCTAGGGACAGAGAACACTGAAGCTTTCTTT. Translation gives CASRLGTENTEAFF.